This T cell receptor (beta chain) came from a study of blood T cell repertoires in COVID-19. Trimming removed 5 bases from V and 2 bases from J; junction bases left unmatched: 6. Germline-derived CDR1 and CDR2 are MDHEN and SYDVKM. The CDR3 covers 15 residues. Assay: immunoSEQ multiplex PCR; the TCRdb copy retains only in-frame clones and omits some. Here the sample spans more than 200,000 clones, about 88% being singletons. Sequenced input: PBMCs or T cells enriched from blood (not recorded which). The chain employs TRBV28 and TRBJ2-3; TRBD1 matches at 8 bases. The TCR was taken from a woman aged 45 to 65 who had recovered from COVID-19. Written as DNA, the CDR3 is TGTGCCAGCAGTAAAGACAGGGGACCCACAGATACGCAGTATTTT. Protein: CASSKDRGPTDTQYF.